This record concerns one T cell receptor beta chain sequence. Its specific antigen is unknown. It has no much larger one-base neighbor in the sample; base qualities were not kept. The library was generated by the immunoSEQ multiplex PCR assay. A mixture of 60 forward primers for TCR Vbeta segments and 13 reverse primers for TCR Jbeta segments was used in the multiplex PCR. Amplification of the CDR3 region of rearranged TCR beta genes was performed with a multiplex PCR assay on genomic DNA. The amplified TCR beta libraries were sequenced on the Illumina HiSeq System as 87-base-pair reads. Processing in the source paper ran as follows. A later analysis counted approximately 74 million unique TCR beta chains across the 666 repertoires, and about 10 million of these chains were shared by at least two donors. To remove PCR and sequencing errors, raw reads were error-corrected and collapsed into unique sequences using a nearest-neighbor algorithm that merged closely related sequences. CDR3 sequences were aligned to IMGT reference sequences to assign V, D and J gene segments. Each retained sequence needed at least a six-nucleotide match to both a V gene segment and a J gene segment. Rearrangements were classified as productive when the CDR3 lacked stop codons and remained in frame with V and J, and all other rearrangements were classified as non-productive. Following IMGT convention, CDR3 was defined as the stretch from the second conserved V-encoded cysteine up to the conserved J-encoded phenylalanine. The earlier analysis of around 640 of the donors excluded sequences that lacked an unambiguous match to a single V gene segment. An earlier analysis of 587 of the donors classified V segments as functional when productive rearrangements were above 56.7% and as segregating when the standard deviation between donors was above 5%. A statistical classification framework was built for diagnosing cytomegalovirus status from the catalog of TCR beta chain sequences. A later analysis assigned V and J genes by comparing TCR nucleotide sequences with IMGT/GENE-DB human TR gene sequences. Using the TCRdist pipeline, a later analysis assigned CDR3 sequences along with most-parsimonious VDJ recombination scenarios. In a later analysis, every TCR beta chain was defined by the combination of its CDR3 amino acid sequence and its V-gene family, and reads without a unique V-gene family were dropped. To address suspected cross-contamination and a sequencing artifact, a later analysis removed a few hundred highly shared, low-generation-probability nucleotide sequences. In a later analysis, a clonal expansion index for each public chain was calculated from normalized within-repertoire ranks of inferred template counts. In a later analysis, generation probabilities were computed using a VDJ recombination model fitted to out-of-frame rearrangements, and the results were checked against IGoR. In a later analysis, hypergeometric tests were used to score TCR-TCR, TCR-HLA and TCR-CMV co-occurrence, with a repertoire-size bias correction applied to TCR pairs. To estimate false discovery rates, a later analysis permuted the HLA or CMV assignments 20 times. In a later analysis, co-occurring TCRs were grouped using DBSCAN, and TCRdist sequence similarity was added for clustering within HLA-allele-positive subsets. Co-occurrence clustering excluded repertoires with fewer than 30,000 or more than 120,000 public chains, plus five with anomalous nucleotide sharing. Imported from immuneACCESS, the table was reduced by TCRdb to in-frame sequences with V and J called. These copies leave out some clones; in studies compared against another copy, an unresolved V gene accounts for under half, and the cause of the remainder is not known. V, J and clone size reflect that table, while D and trimming were determined from the DNA. The sample table lists fewer than 250,000 clones, roughly 87% of them with a count of one. Of the sample, 1.1% falls within the top ten clones.

The cohort consisted of 666 healthy bone marrow donors. All cohort members were sampled while nominally healthy, although unrecorded immune exposures were likely present. The donor was CMV seronegative and was included in the group of a few hundred seronegative cohort members. A peripheral blood sample was collected from each donor, and TCR beta sequencing was performed on peripheral blood mononuclear cells. The Qiagen DNeasy Blood Extraction Kit was used to extract genomic DNA from the blood cell samples. The data were obtained in a study of cytomegalovirus exposure and HLA in healthy donors (dated by TCRdb to about 2017). Notes on the research overall: An earlier analysis of approximately 640 of the donors reported approximately 270 Gb of sequence data and 117 million unique TCR beta sequences from some 180 million T cells. Among about 400 genotyped donors of the cohort, an average of roughly 230,000 unique TCR beta nucleotide sequences was sequenced per donor, of which 15% to 20% were non-productive. A later genetic analysis took genome-wide SNP genotypes for about 60% of the roughly 670 donors and used that subset as a discovery cohort. Typing coverage differed by locus: A, B, C, DRB1 and DQB1 were typed in about 620-640 donors, DQA1 in about 550, DPA1 in around 610, and DPB1 in approximately 450. The study aimed to test whether signatures of past pathogen exposure could be identified by cataloging public T cell receptors. Roughly 300 gigabases of sequencing data and around 85 million unique TCR sequences made up an early release that covered roughly 670 HLA-typed donors. A later analysis re-examined previously published TCR beta repertoires from more than 600 donors and added high-resolution HLA genotyping to investigate patterns of TCR occurrence. Alongside the repertoire data, information on donor age, sex, ethnicity and CMV serostatus was compiled. Both class I and class II loci were covered by HLA typing, at four-digit resolution. Of the roughly 400 genotyped donors, approximately 83% fell in the genetic ancestry cluster associated with self-reported Caucasian donors. The later analysis used no new phenotypic data to find candidate immune exposures, relying instead on TCR beta sequences and their occurrence across donors. Every repertoire in the discovery cohort had been generated on one and the same sequencing platform. A separate validation cohort of roughly 110 different subjects was used in addition to the 666-subject first cohort. An earlier analysis of a few hundred of the donors applied high-throughput TCR beta sequencing to assess whether each TCR beta V gene segment acted as functional or pseudogenic. Four or five DR-DQ haplotypes were handled as single units for association and clustering because linkage in the cohort was strong. Using immunosequencing, the study profiled T cell repertoires from 666 subjects and related those repertoires to cytomegalovirus serostatus. To predict cytomegalovirus infection status, the study brought together high-throughput TCR immunosequencing, statistical association of individual TCRs with disease status, and machine learning.

The investigation overall reported the following: A group of highly shared sequence variants was considered likely to be a technical artifact of the sequencing pipeline. Because HLA typing was missing for some donors at each locus, association tests included only the typed subset. Because counts were too low, seventeen rarely observed V segments, including chromosome 9 orphons, were excluded from the earlier analysis of several hundred of the donors. A further reported finding was that TCR beta sequences accurately predicted the HLA-A and HLA-B alleles for most subjects in the first cohort. Roughly uniform sequencing depth across donors was assumed in presence/absence analyses, although this assumption may not hold. In vitro tests confirmed that a few of the cytomegalovirus-associated TCR beta chains recognize cytomegalovirus antigens. Correlated functional status among segregating V segments might reflect linkage disequilibrium, but an unknown experimental factor could not be ruled out. A later analysis found that TCR association rates varied across HLA loci, with DRB1 alleles showing the most associated TCRs and HLA-C alleles the fewest. In a later analysis, several top co-occurrence clusters were reported to appear linked to parvovirus B19, influenza, CMV and Epstein-Barr virus. In an earlier analysis of 587 of the donors, most TCR beta V segments were observed in productive rearrangements about 87% or about 30% of the time, broadly matching IMGT annotations. Cytomegalovirus status was reported to be diagnosed by the classifier with high specificity and sensitivity in both the original and validation cohorts. An association between a missense DCLRE1C variant and V-gene and J-gene trimming of TCR beta chains was found in a later genetic analysis and replicated in an independent cohort. A later analysis found that HLA-associated TCR beta chains were more clonally expanded and had lower generation probabilities than equally common non-associated chains. Only TCR beta chains were sequenced in this cohort, and the absence of alpha or paired-chain data limited detectable features. In a later analysis, most CMV-associated TCR beta chains were found to appear HLA-restricted, with HLA associations seemingly driven largely by CMV exposure. According to a later genetic analysis, donors in an Asian-associated ancestry cluster had fewer N-insertions in productive TCRs than the approximately 610-donor mean. The study gave a list of about 150 TCR beta chains associated with cytomegalovirus. The only immune exposure information available for the cohort was CMV serostatus. Some IMGT-functional V segments, including TRBV6-2 and TRBV6-3, could not be told apart with the 87-base-pair reads, so those segments were excluded. A later analysis associated about 18,000 TCR beta sequences with specific HLA alleles at a false discovery rate of 0.05. While some public TCRs were present in many individuals, most TCR sequences turned up only very rarely across donors. The authors suggested that the approach could potentially be extended to other disease states and immunological phenotypes. Assigning TCR associations to individual alleles was difficult when HLA alleles, especially DR and DQ, strongly co-occurred.

Reading the germline V gene (reference sequence) gives CDR1 MNHEY and CDR2 SMNVEV. V is trimmed back by 3 bases and J by 4 bases, and the junction contains 7 bases that no gene match accounts for. The CDR3 measures 16 amino acids from cysteine to phenylalanine. Only the CDR3 region is kept as DNA, spanning 48 bases read in frame from base 1. The receptor chain draws on TRBV27 and TRBJ1-2; 11 central nucleotides agree with TRBD1. The TCR was taken from a boy between 2 and 10 years old in good health and CMV-seronegative. Input material: PBMCs. CDR3 protein: CASSLPGQGVGYGYTF. The nucleotide sequence reads TGTGCCAGCAGTTTGCCGGGACAGGGGGTCGGCTATGGCTACACCTTC.